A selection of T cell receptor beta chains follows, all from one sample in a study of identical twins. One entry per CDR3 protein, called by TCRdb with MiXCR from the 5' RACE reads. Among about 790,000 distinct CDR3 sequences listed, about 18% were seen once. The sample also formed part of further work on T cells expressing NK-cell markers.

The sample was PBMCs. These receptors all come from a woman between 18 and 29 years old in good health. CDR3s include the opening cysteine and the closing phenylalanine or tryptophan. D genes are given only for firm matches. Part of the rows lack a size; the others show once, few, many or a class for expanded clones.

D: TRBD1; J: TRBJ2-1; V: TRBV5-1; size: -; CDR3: CASSLVFGGQYIGEQFF; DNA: TGCGCCAGCAGCTTGGTGTTTGGGGGACAGTATATTGGTGAGCAGTTCTTC
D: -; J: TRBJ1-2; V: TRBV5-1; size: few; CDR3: CASSLVSPEDYGYTF; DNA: TGCGCCAGCAGCTTGGTCTCCCCCGAGGACTATGGCTACACCTTC
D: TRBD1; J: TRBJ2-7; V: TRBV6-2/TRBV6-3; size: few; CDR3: CASRRTGTGGNEQYF; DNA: TGTGCCAGCAGGAGGACCGGGACAGGCGGGAACGAGCAGTACTTC
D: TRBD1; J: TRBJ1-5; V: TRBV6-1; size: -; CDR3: CASSVRTGYSNQPQHF; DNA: TGTGCCAGCAGTGTTCGGACAGGCTATAGCAATCAGCCCCAGCATTTT
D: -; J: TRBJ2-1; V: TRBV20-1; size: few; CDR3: CSARSSGDEQFF; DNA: TGCAGTGCTAGAAGCTCGGGCGATGAGCAGTTCTTC
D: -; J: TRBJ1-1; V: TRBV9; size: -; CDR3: CASSPRRTANTEAFF; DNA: TGTGCCAGCAGCCCGAGAAGGACGGCTAACACTGAAGCTTTCTTT
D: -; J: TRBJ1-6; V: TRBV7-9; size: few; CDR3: CASSYDRTPLHF; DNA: TGTGCCAGCAGTTACGACCGAACACCCCTCCACTTT
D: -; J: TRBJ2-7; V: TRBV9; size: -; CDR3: CASSVEPTGIYEQYF; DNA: TGTGCCAGCAGCGTAGAGCCAACAGGGATCTACGAGCAGTACTTC
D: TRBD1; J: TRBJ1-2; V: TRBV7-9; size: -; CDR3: CASSLTPGQGTGYTF; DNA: TGTGCCAGCAGTCTAACCCCGGGACAGGGGACCGGCTACACCTTC
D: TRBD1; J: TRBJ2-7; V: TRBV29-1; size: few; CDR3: CSVEGTGSRYEQYF; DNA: TGCAGCGTTGAAGGGACAGGCTCTCGTTACGAGCAGTACTTC
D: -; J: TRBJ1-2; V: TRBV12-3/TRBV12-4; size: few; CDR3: CASSLREGYTF; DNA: TGTGCCAGCAGTTTAAGGGAGGGCTACACCTTC
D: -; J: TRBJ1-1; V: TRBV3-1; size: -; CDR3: CASSQSLGAQRLEAFF; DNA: TGCGCCAGCAGCCAATCCCTAGGCGCGCAGCGCCTTGAAGCTTTCTTT
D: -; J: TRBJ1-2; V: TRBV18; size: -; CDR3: CASSPRDDRKSYGYTF; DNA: TGTGCCAGCTCACCAAGAGACGACAGGAAGAGTTATGGCTACACCTTC
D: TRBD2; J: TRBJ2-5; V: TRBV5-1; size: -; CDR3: CASSLRLAGEGTQYF; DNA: TGCGCCAGCAGCTTGAGGCTAGCGGGAGAGGGGACCCAGTACTTC
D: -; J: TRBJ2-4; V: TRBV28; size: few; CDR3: CASSFSLGKNIQYF; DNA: TGTGCCAGCAGTTTTTCTCTAGGCAAAAACATTCAGTACTTC
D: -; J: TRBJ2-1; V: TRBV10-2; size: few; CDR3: CASSYLTHASYNEQFF; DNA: TGCGCCAGCAGTTACCTAACTCATGCCTCCTACAATGAGCAGTTCTTC
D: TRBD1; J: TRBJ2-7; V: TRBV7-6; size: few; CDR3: CASSLEGQGIYEQYF; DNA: TGTGCCAGCAGCTTAGAGGGACAGGGTATATACGAGCAGTACTTC
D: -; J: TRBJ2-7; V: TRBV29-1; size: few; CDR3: CSVELRNRSYEQYF; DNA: TGCAGCGTTGAGCTACGTAACAGGTCCTACGAGCAGTACTTC
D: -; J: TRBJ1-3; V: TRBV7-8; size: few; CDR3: CASSLILSSGNTIYF; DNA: TGTGCCAGCAGCTTAATCTTGTCGTCTGGAAACACCATATATTTT
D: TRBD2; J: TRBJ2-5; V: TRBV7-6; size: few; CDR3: CASSFGGGKETQYF; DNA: TGTGCCAGCAGCTTCGGGGGAGGGAAAGAGACCCAGTACTTC
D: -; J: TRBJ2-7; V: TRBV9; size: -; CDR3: CASSARGLDEQYF; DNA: TGTGCCAGCAGCGCCCGAGGGCTGGACGAGCAGTACTTC
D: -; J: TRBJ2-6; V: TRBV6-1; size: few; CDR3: CASSSPGANVLTF; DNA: TGTGCCAGCAGCTCCCCGGGGGCCAACGTCCTGACTTTC
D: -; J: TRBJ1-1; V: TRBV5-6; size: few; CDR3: CASSLGQGLWTEAFF; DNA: TGTGCCAGCAGCTTGGGGCAGGGCCTATGGACTGAAGCTTTCTTT
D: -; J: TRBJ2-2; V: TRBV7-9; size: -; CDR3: CASSHKGVGELFF; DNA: TGTGCCAGCAGCCATAAGGGAGTCGGGGAGCTGTTTTTT
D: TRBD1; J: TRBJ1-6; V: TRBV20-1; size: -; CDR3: CSAPRTGAINSPLHF; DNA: TGCAGTGCACCGAGGACAGGGGCTATTAATTCACCCCTCCACTTT
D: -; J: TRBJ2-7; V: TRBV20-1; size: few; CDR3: CSARRGGAGEQYF; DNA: TGCAGTGCTAGGAGGGGGGGGGCCGGCGAGCAGTACTTC
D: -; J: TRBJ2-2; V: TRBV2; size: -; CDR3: CASSGLRLNTGELFF; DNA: TGTGCCAGCAGTGGTCTGAGACTGAACACCGGGGAGCTGTTTTTT
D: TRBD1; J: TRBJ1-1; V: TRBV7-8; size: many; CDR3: CASSRTGGEAFF; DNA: TGTGCCAGCAGTAGGACAGGAGGTGAAGCTTTCTTT
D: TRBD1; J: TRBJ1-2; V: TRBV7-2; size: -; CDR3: CASGDRGTNYGYTF; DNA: TGTGCCAGCGGAGACAGGGGGACGAACTATGGCTACACCTTC
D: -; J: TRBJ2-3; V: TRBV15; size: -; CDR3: CATSSQGAQYF; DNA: TGTGCCACCAGCAGTCAGGGAGCGCAGTATTTT
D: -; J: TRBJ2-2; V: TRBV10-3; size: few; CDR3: CAIGTVSNTGELFF; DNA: TGTGCCATAGGGACCGTATCGAACACCGGGGAGCTGTTTTTT
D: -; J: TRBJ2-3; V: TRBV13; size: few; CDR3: CASSSLGGAGDTQYF; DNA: TGTGCCAGCAGCTCCCTCGGCGGGGCGGGAGATACGCAGTATTTT
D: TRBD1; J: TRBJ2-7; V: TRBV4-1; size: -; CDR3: CASSQTGTASYEQYF; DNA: TGCGCCAGCAGCCAAACCGGGACAGCTTCCTACGAGCAGTACTTC
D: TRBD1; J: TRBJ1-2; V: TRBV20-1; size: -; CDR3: CSARLDRAEYGYTF; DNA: TGCAGTGCTAGATTGGACAGGGCAGAGTATGGCTACACCTTC
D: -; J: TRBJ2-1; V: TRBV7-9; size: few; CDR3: CASSLRGRDYNEQFF; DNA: TGTGCCAGCAGCTTAAGAGGGAGAGACTACAATGAGCAGTTCTTC
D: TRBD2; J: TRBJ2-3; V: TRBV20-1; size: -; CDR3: CSATGSGANTDTQYF; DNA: TGCAGTGCTACGGGGAGCGGGGCGAACACAGATACGCAGTATTTT
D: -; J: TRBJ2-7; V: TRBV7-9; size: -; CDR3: CASSSAAPYEQYF; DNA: TGTGCCAGCAGCTCAGCGGCGCCCTACGAGCAGTACTTC
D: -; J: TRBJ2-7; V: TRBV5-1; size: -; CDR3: CASSFEGHNMGEQYF; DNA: TGCGCCAGCAGCTTCGAGGGACACAACATGGGAGAGCAGTACTTC
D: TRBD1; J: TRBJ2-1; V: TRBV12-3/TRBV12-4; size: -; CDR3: CASRSGTGAYYNEQFF; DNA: TGTGCCAGCAGATCCGGGACAGGGGCCTACTACAATGAGCAGTTCTTC
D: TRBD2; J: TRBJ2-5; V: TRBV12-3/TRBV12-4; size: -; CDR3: CASSFETSGIGETQYF; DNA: TGTGCCAGCAGTTTCGAGACTAGCGGGATTGGGGAGACCCAGTACTTC
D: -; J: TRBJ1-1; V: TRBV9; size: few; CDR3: CASSVGDSEAFF; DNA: TGTGCCAGCAGCGTAGGGGACTCTGAAGCTTTCTTT
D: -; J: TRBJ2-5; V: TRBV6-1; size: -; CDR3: CASSTRGWQETQYF; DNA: TGTGCCAGCAGCACAAGGGGGTGGCAAGAGACCCAGTACTTC
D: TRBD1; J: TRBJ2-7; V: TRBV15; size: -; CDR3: CATSSRDSAYEQYF; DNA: TGTGCCACCAGCAGCCGGGACAGCGCGTACGAGCAGTACTTC
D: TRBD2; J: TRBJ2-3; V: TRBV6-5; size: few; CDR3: CASSYITSGTGDTQYF; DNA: TGTGCCAGCAGTTACATAACTAGCGGGACCGGGGATACGCAGTATTTT
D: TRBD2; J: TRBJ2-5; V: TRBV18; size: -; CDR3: CASSPLVTTSGMKTQYF; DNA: TGTGCCAGCTCACCCCTAGTAACGACTAGCGGGATGAAGACCCAGTACTTC
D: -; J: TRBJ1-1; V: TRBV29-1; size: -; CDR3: CSVEPGWGMNTEAFF; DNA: TGCAGCGTTGAACCGGGATGGGGTATGAACACTGAAGCTTTCTTT
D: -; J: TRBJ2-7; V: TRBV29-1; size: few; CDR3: CSVGVHYEQYF; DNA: TGCAGCGTTGGAGTCCACTACGAGCAGTACTTC
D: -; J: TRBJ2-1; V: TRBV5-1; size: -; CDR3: CASSLGQWNEQFF; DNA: TGCGCCAGCAGCTTGGGACAGTGGAATGAGCAGTTCTTC
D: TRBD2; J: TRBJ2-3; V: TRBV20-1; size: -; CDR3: CSALGLARSSTDTQYF; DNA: TGCAGTGCTCTAGGACTAGCCCGTTCTAGCACAGATACGCAGTATTTT
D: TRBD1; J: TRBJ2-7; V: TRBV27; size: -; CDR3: CASSLRLPGTGYTLNGDEQYF; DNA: TGTGCCAGCAGTCTCAGACTACCCGGGACAGGGTATACCCTTAACGGCGACGAGCAGTACTTC
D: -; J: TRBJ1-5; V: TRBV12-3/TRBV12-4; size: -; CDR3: CASSRDNLAQHF; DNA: TGTGCCAGCAGCCGGGACAATCTGGCCCAGCATTTT
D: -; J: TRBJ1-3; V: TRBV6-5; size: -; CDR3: CASSYRTGGPGNTIYF; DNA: TGTGCCAGCAGTTACCGGACCGGTGGCCCTGGAAACACCATATATTTT
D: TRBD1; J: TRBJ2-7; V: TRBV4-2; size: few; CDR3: CASSLDRDRVTNEQYF; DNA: TGTGCCAGCAGCCTCGACCGGGACAGGGTAACGAACGAGCAGTACTTC
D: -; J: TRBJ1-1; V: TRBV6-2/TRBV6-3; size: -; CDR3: CASSYSRSWGKAFF; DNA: TGTGCCAGCAGTTACTCGCGGAGCTGGGGGAAAGCTTTCTTT